This T cell receptor (beta chain) was sequenced in a study of CD8+CD57+ T cells in acquired aplastic anemia. Study at large: Sorted cells (CD4+ and CD8+) yielded DNA amounts that averaged about 3.1 ug.

The V gene's germline CDR1 is SNHLY and CDR2 FYNNEI. This CDR3 is built from 13 residues. The V gene lost 9 bases and the J gene lost 2 bases, with 13 bases spanning the gap. TCR beta VDJ and CDR3 were profiled, and genomic DNA was the template. MiXCR, applied by TCRdb to the reads, yields one record per CDR3 protein. The top ten clones hold 1.1% of a sample with about 180,000 distinct CDR3 sequences, roughly 48% of them seen once. CD8+CD57+ cell expansion had been shown by flow cytometry in patients chosen for sequencing. Among the patients, none had received any therapy at the time of blood sampling. Note on this clonotype: The antigen remains unidentified.

Regarding the study as a whole: Patients and controls shared 25 to 30 CD8+ CDR3 sequences, which appeared highly expressed in patients and within their immunodominant clones.

The sequenced sample was sorted CD4+, CD8+, or CD8+CD57+ T cells (not recorded which) from PBMCs. This chain links TRBV2 with TRBJ2-5; possibly TRBD2 for D (5 bases). The TCR originated in a human donor with aplastic anemia. The CDR3, as DNA: TGTGCCAGACTACGGACTCCACAAGAGACCCAGTACTTC. It codes for CARLRTPQETQYF.